One sample yielded the 13 T cell receptor beta chains listed below, sequenced in a study of CD8 T cells in ankylosing spondylitis. In TCRdb, the 5' RACE reads were re-called with MiXCR into one record per CDR3 protein. The table includes around 140,000 distinct CDR3 sequences, roughly 10% detected once. The sample consisted of blood, either unsorted or a sorted T cell fraction (not recorded which). Receptors were obtained from a female donor with ankylosing spondylitis or in good health (not recorded which).

The chain recombines TRBV29-1 with TRBJ2-2, with TRBD1 as a possible D gene (7 bases). CDR3 size: 15 residues. Germline values: CDR1 SQVTM, CDR2 ANQGSEA. With 2 bases removed from V and 3 bases from J, the gap between germline ends came to 13 bases. The CDR3: CSVESDREDTGELFF. CDR3 sequence (DNA): TGCAGCGTTGAATCCGACAGGGAGGACACCGGGGAGCTGTTTTTT.

This clonotype was counted many times. The chain employs TRBV24-1 and TRBJ2-1, with TRBD2 matching over 7 bases. This CDR3 contains 14 residues. V shed 7 bases and J 0 bases; nucleotides not matched to a gene: 2. In germline, CDR1 is KGHDR, CDR2 SFDVKD. The CDR3 protein is CATRSGGSYNEQFF. The CDR3 coding sequence is TGTGCCACCAGATCGGGGGGCTCCTACAATGAGCAGTTCTTC.

This clonotype was recorded at least ten times. V and J are TRBV12-3 or TRBV12-4 and TRBJ1-6; D is unclear. The CDR3 extends over 11 amino acids. Trimming removed 6 bases from V and 9 bases from J, with 6 bases in between. DNA for the CDR3: TGTGCCAGCAGGGGCGGTTCACCCCTCCACTTT. Its translation is CASRGGSPLHF.

This clonotype was counted at least ten times. The gene calls are TRBV18 and TRBJ2-1; 8 positions match TRBD2. Germline V CDR1 and CDR2: KGHSH, LQKENI. This CDR3 is 16 amino acids long. J was trimmed by 5 bases and V by 3 bases; bases with no gene match: 9. The CDR3 nucleotides are TGTGCCAGCTCACCCGGACTAGCCTACAATAACAATGAGCAGTTCTTC. This translates into CASSPGLAYNNNEQFF.

In its sample, this clonotype was seen many times. J is TRBJ1-1 and V is TRBV7-6; tentative D call: TRBD1 (5 bases). With 1 base removed from V and 1 base from J, the gap between germline ends came to 10 bases. Germline CDR1 and CDR2: SGHVS and FNYEAQ. The CDR3 is 15 amino acids. This chain's CDR3 is CASSLVRGKNTEAFF. CDR3 nucleotide sequence: TGTGCCAGCAGCTTAGTTAGGGGTAAGAACACTGAAGCTTTCTTT.

This clonotype has a count of ten or more. In DNA form, the CDR3 reads TGCGCCAGCAGCTTCGAGCAAGAGACCCAGTACTTC. Translation: CASSFEQETQYF. The chain combines TRBV5-1 with TRBJ2-5; D uncertain. CDR3 length: 12 residues. Trimming took 2 bases from V and 2 from J, leaving 4 bases between them. In germline, CDR1 is SGHRS, CDR2 YFSETQ. Full variable domain (outside the CDR3, taken from reference TRBV5-1 and TRBJ2-5): KAGVTQTPRYLIKTRGQQVTLSCSPISGHRSVSWYQQTPGQGLQFLFEYFSETQRNKGNFPGRFSGRQFSNSRSEMNVSTLELGDSALYLCASSFEQETQYFGPGTRLLVL.

This clonotype was observed a few times. This chain joins TRBV25-1 and TRBJ2-5; D not certain. The CDR3 sequence is 14 residues long. CDR1 is MGHDK, CDR2 SYGVNS, per germline. The V and J ends lost 0 bases and 5 bases respectively, with 10 bases between them. Written as DNA, the CDR3 is TGTGCCAGCAGTGAATACTACGCTGGCGAGACCCAGTACTTC. Its translation: CASSEYYAGETQYF.

This clonotype was found a few times. J is TRBJ1-1 and V is TRBV29-1; the D is unclear. The CDR3 loop spans 13 amino acids. V lost 4 bases and J lost 0, with 9 bases in between. Germline V gene data show CDR1 as SQVTM and CDR2 as ANQGSEA. CDR3 sequence reads: CSVAQNLNTEAFF. Written as DNA, the CDR3 is TGCAGCGTTGCGCAGAATTTGAACACTGAAGCTTTCTTT.

Regarding this clonotype: This clone may be a read error of a much larger clone one base away. The conserved phenylalanine or tryptophan normally closing the CDR3 is absent here, so this likely arose from a read error. It is unclear where the CDR3 begins or ends on the DNA, so no DNA is shown, and the CDR3 is as TCRdb lists it. J is TRBJ2-1 and V is TRBV21-1; the table's D gene call, TRBD1, was not cross checked with the DNA. TRBV21-1 is a pseudogene. Including both end residues, the CDR3 is 17 amino acids long. The CDR3 spells CASSKQTGGPLYNEQFS.

The sample holds many counts of this clonotype. This chain connects TRBV7-4 to TRBJ2-1; maybe TRBD1 (6 bases). V lost 5 bases to trimming and J lost 4 bases, with 18 bases between them. Germline V gives CDR1 SGHVT, CDR2 SQSDAQ. CDR3 length: 16 amino acids. The CDR3 DNA follows: TGTGCCAGCAGCGTACCCGCCAGGGGATGGTACAATGAGCAGTTCTTC. Its protein is CASSVPARGWYNEQFF. Full variable domain (rest looked up from reference TRBV7-4 and TRBJ2-1): GAGVSQSPRYKVAKRGRDVALRCDSISGHVTLYWYRQTLGQGSEVLTYSQSDAQRDKSGRPSGRFSAERPERSVSTLKIQRTEQGDSAVYLCASSVPARGWYNEQFFGPGTRLTVL.

The table lists this clonotype with many counts. The V and J genes are TRBV20-1 and TRBJ2-7, with 7 bases identical to TRBD1. Trimming at V came to 5 bases and at J to 1 base, leaving 2 bases not matched to a gene. Germline CDR1 and CDR2: DFQATT and SNEGSKA (reference sequence). The length of the CDR3 is 12 residues. The CDR3 loop is CSAPDRSYEQYF. The DNA of the CDR3 is TGCAGTGCTCCGGACAGGTCCTACGAGCAGTACTTC.

This clonotype was seen at least ten times. CDR3 sequence reads: CASSPGTGRNNSPLHF. CDR3 nucleotide sequence: TGTGCCAGCAGCCCGGGGACAGGGCGAAATAATTCACCCCTCCACTTT. The chain employs TRBV11-2 and TRBJ1-6, with 9 bases fitting TRBD1. Germline V gives CDR1 SGHAT, CDR2 FQNNGV. The CDR3 length is 16 residues. With V trimmed by 5 bases and J by 5 bases, 7 bases remained unmatched. Complete variable domain (other parts from reference TRBV11-2 and TRBJ1-6): EAGVAQSPRYKIIEKRQSVAFWCNPISGHATLYWYQQILGQGPKLLIQFQNNGVVDDSQLPKDRFSAERLKGVDSTLKIQPAKLEDSAVYLCASSPGTGRNNSPLHFGNGTRLTVT.

This clonotype was detected ten times or more. The CDR3, as DNA: TGTGCCAGCAGCTGGCGGGAGGGTACCTACGAGCAGTACTTC. This sequence encodes CASSWREGTYEQYF. This chain uses TRBV7-8 with TRBJ2-7, with 9 nucleotides matching TRBD2. V gave up 4 bases and J gave up 2 bases; unmatched junction bases: 3. The CDR3 runs 14 residues. Germline assignment: CDR1 SGHVS and CDR2 FQNEAQ. The full variable domain, in which reference TRBV7-8 and TRBJ2-7 provide the parts outside the CDR3, is GAGVSQSPRYKVAKRGQDVALRCDPISGHVSLFWYQQALGQGPEFLTYFQNEAQLDKSGLPSDRFFAERPEGSVSTLKIQRTQQEDSAVYLCASSWREGTYEQYFGPGTRLTVT.